Presented here are 7 T cell receptor beta chains from one specimen sequenced in a study of blood T cell repertoires in COVID-19. TCRdb's copy holds only in-frame clones and misses some; the assay was immunoSEQ multiplex PCR. Seen here are 150,000 to 200,000 clones, roughly 81% observed once, and the top ten hold around 5%. Sequencing was done on a sample of peripheral blood. The receptors come from a woman aged 45-59 years with COVID-19, enrolled during active disease.

The V gene is TRBV7-2, the J gene TRBJ1-3; 8 nucleotides align to TRBD1. CDR3 size: 17 residues. Trimming removed 2 bases from V and 0 bases from J; junction bases left unmatched: 6. CDR1 is SGHTA and CDR2 is FQGNSA in the germline V gene. The DNA for the CDR3 is TGTGCCAGCAGCTTAATGACAGGGGCCAACTCTGGAAACACCATATATTTT. Translation gives CASSLMTGANSGNTIYF.

The V call is TRBV30, the J call TRBJ1-5; D unresolved. The germline gives CDR1 GTSNPN, CDR2 SVGIG (reference sequence). The V and J ends lost 1 base and 4 bases respectively, with 5 bases between them. The CDR3 has 12 residues. For the CDR3, the DNA is TGTGCCTGGAGTGGCACAAATCAGCCCCAGCATTTT. This sequence encodes CAWSGTNQPQHF.

This clone was counted between two and nine times. This chain joins TRBV27 and TRBJ2-2; TRBD1 is a possible D gene (6 bases). V was shortened by 8 bases and J by 4 bases, with 26 bases between the two germline ends. The CDR3 has 18 residues. Germline CDR1 is MNHEY and CDR2 is SMNVEV (reference sequence). CDR3: CASGAIMWVRGPTGELFF. DNA for the CDR3: TGTGCCAGCGGGGCGATTATGTGGGTCAGGGGTCCCACCGGGGAGCTGTTTTTT.

The chain carries TRBV7-9 and TRBJ1-6; weak D call: TRBD1 (6 bases). Trimming took off 1 base at V and 9 bases at J, with 10 bases between the two ends. Germline CDR1 SEHNR, CDR2 FQNEAQ (reference sequence). The CDR3 extends over 14 amino acids. The DNA for the CDR3 is TGTGCCAGCAGCTTAGGACAGGACGTTTCACCCCTCCACTTT. Translating gives CASSLGQDVSPLHF.

The V gene is TRBV6-6, the J gene TRBJ1-6, with 8 bases fitting TRBD1. With V trimmed by 2 bases and J by 12 bases, 9 bases remained unmatched. Germline values: CDR1 MNHNY, CDR2 SVGAGI (reference sequence). There are 15 residues in the CDR3. This CDR3 is CASSYGDRILLPLHF. The CDR3 region has the DNA TGTGCCAGCAGTTACGGGGACAGGATCCTTTTACCCCTCCACTTT.

This clone appeared a single time. This chain joins TRBV7-3 and TRBJ2-5; unclear D gene. The CDR3 contains 14 residues. Trimming shortened V by 5 bases and J by 1 base, and 11 bases separated the two germline ends. Germline V gene lookup returns CDR1 SGHTA and CDR2 FQGTGA. The CDR3 DNA sequence: TGTGCCAGCAGCCTAAATGGGCTCCAAGAGACCCAGTACTTC. Amino acid sequence: CASSLNGLQETQYF. Complete variable domain (other parts from reference TRBV7-3 and TRBJ2-5): GAGVSQTPSNKVTEKGKYVELRCDPISGHTALYWYRQSLGQGPEFLIYFQGTGAADDSGLPNDRFFAVRPEGSVSTLKIQRTERGDSAVYLCASSLNGLQETQYFGPGTRLLVL.

The chain has TRBV5-1 and TRBJ2-1; maybe TRBD2 (6 bases). Trimming shortened V by 7 bases and J by 0 bases, and 14 bases separated the two germline ends. The germline V gene has CDR1 SGHRS and CDR2 YFSETQ. This CDR3 region has 15 residues. CDR3 nucleotides: TGCGCCAGCCAGGGACTCTTGAGCTCCTACAATGAGCAGTTCTTC. This gives the protein CASQGLLSSYNEQFF.